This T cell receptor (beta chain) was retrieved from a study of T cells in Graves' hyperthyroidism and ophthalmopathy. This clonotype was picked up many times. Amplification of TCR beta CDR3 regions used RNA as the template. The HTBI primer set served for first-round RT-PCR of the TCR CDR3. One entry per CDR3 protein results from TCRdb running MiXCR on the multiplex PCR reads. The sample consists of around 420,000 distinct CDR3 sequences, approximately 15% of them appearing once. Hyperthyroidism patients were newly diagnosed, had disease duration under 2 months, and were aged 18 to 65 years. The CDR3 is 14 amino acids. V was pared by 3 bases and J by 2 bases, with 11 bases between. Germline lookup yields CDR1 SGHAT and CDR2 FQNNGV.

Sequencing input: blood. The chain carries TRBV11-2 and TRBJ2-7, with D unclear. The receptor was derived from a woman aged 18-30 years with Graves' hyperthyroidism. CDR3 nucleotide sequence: TGTGCCAGCAGCTTGATGGACCCTACCTACGAGCAGTACTTC. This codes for CASSLMDPTYEQYF.